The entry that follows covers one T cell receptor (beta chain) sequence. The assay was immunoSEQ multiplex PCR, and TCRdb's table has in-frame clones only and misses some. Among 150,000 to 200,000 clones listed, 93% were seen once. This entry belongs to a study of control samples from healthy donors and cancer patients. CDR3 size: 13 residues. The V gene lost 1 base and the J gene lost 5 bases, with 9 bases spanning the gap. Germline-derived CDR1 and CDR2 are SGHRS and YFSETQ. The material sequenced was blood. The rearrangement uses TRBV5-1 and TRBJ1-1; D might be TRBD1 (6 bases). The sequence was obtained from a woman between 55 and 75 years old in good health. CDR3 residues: CASSLTGQTEAFF. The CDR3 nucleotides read TGCGCCAGCAGCTTGACAGGGCAAACTGAAGCTTTCTTT.